These T cell receptor beta chains were read from a single sample in a study of T cell responses to AZD1222 COVID-19 vaccine. Here immunoSEQ multiplex PCR was the method, and the copy in TCRdb shows in-frame clones only, minus some. The profile shows under 200,000 clones, approximately 92% of them singletons. This specimen was peripheral blood, taken on day 0 of AZD1222 vaccination. These receptors were taken from an adult in good health. Each CDR3 is given with its conserved first and last residue. The order of the fields is V gene, J gene, D gene, clone size, CDR3 protein, CDR3 DNA. The D gene is left open where the match is weak. Part of the rows lack a size; the others show once, few, many or a class for expanded clones.

v_gene: TRBV7-8; j_gene: TRBJ2-7; d_gene: TRBD2; abundance: NA; CDR3aa: CASSFSGGASYEQYF; CDR3nt: TGTGCCAGCAGCTTTAGCGGGGGGGCGTCCTACGAGCAGTACTTC
v_gene: TRBV12-3/TRBV12-4; j_gene: TRBJ1-1; d_gene: NA; abundance: NA; CDR3aa: CASSNRDEAFF; CDR3nt: TGTGCCAGCAGTAACCGGGACGAAGCTTTCTTT
v_gene: TRBV6-5; j_gene: TRBJ1-1; d_gene: NA; abundance: many; CDR3aa: CASSYDLGPEAFF; CDR3nt: TGTGCCAGCAGTTACGACTTAGGCCCTGAAGCTTTCTTT
v_gene: TRBV2; j_gene: TRBJ1-2; d_gene: NA; abundance: few; CDR3aa: CASSEVGRAYGYTF; CDR3nt: TGTGCCAGCAGTGAAGTCGGCAGGGCCTATGGCTACACCTTC
v_gene: TRBV9; j_gene: TRBJ1-1; d_gene: NA; abundance: NA; CDR3aa: CASSARRGEPTEAFF; CDR3nt: TGTGCCAGCAGCGCCCGAAGGGGGGAACCCACTGAAGCTTTCTTT
v_gene: TRBV30; j_gene: TRBJ1-3; d_gene: TRBD1; abundance: NA; CDR3aa: CAWATGAGNTIYF; CDR3nt: TGTGCCTGGGCTACAGGGGCCGGAAACACCATATATTTT
v_gene: TRBV9; j_gene: TRBJ2-1; d_gene: NA; abundance: NA; CDR3aa: CASSVRGGSLGSGNEQFF; CDR3nt: TGTGCCAGCAGCGTCAGGGGGGGGTCTTTAGGTTCGGGCAATGAGCAGTTCTTC
v_gene: TRBV4-2; j_gene: TRBJ1-5; d_gene: NA; abundance: NA; CDR3aa: CASSQEAGGSGQPQHF; CDR3nt: TGTGCCAGCAGCCAAGAGGCAGGTGGCTCTGGGCAGCCCCAGCATTTT
v_gene: TRBV15; j_gene: TRBJ2-3; d_gene: TRBD1; abundance: NA; CDR3aa: CATSRDRGQGGTDTQYF; CDR3nt: TGTGCCACCAGCAGAGATAGGGGACAGGGGGGCACAGATACGCAGTATTTT
v_gene: TRBV3-1/TRBV3-2; j_gene: TRBJ1-1; d_gene: NA; abundance: NA; CDR3aa: CASSQPAPNTEAFF; CDR3nt: TGTGCCAGCAGCCAACCGGCCCCGAACACTGAAGCTTTCTTT